The present entry profiles one T cell receptor beta chain with its context. Its antigen is undetermined. These data originate in a study of Ad26.COV2.S vaccination and SARS-CoV-2 variants. Overall study context: Intramuscular Ad26.COV2.S at 5x10^10 or 1x10^11 viral particles. Study-level findings and limits: Placebo recipients showed lower spike-specific TCR breadth than vaccinees. The breadth of spike-specific CD8+ and CD4+ T cell responses after vaccination was reportedly substantial.

Clones were read by immunoSEQ multiplex PCR, and TCRdb kept only the in-frame ones, dropping some. This table holds roughly 450,000 clones, approximately 90% found once. Treatment in this sample: about 20 received Ad26.COV2.S at low or high dose, single or two shots; 5 received placebo; per-sample allocation not given. Day 63 after the first injection of vaccine or placebo was the sampling time. Vaccination employed an Ad26 vector expressing the Wuhan-strain SARS-CoV-2 spike. The sequence derives from a person aged 18-60 years who received the Ad26.COV2.S COVID-19 vaccine or a placebo. Sample: peripheral blood, taken in a trial of Ad26.COV2.S vaccine versus placebo.

The CDR3 DNA follows: TGTGCCAGCAGTGAAGAAGTCACGTTCTCACCTGAAGCTTTCTTT. Protein: CASSEEVTFSPEAFF. The rearrangement joins TRBV6-1 to TRBJ1-1, with D hard to call. Between the trimmed V and J ends, which lost 1 base and 6 bases, there was a span of 15 bases. CDR1 is MNHNS and CDR2 is SASEGT in the germline V gene. CDR3 length: 15 residues.